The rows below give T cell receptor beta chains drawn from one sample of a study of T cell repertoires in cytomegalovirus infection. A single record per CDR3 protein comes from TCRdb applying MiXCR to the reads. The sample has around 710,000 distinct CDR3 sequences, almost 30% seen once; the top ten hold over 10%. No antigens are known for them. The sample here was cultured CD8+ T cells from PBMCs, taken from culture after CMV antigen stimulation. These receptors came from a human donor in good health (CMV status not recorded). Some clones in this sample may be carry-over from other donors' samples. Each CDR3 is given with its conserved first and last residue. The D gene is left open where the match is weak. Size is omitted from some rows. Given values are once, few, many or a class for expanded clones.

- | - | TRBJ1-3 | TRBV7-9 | CASILRRADSGNTIYF | TGTGCCAGCATCTTGCGGAGGGCCGACTCTGGAAACACCATATATTTT
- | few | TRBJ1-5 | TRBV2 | CASLGEGQPQHF | TGTGCCAGCTTGGGGGAAGGTCAGCCCCAGCATTTT
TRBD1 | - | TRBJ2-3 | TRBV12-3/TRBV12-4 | CASSFGDRDTDTQYF | TGTGCCAGCAGTTTTGGGGACAGGGACACAGATACGCAGTATTTT
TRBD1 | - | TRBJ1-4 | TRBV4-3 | CASSRPGGQKPIREKLFF | TGCGCCAGCAGCCGACCTGGGGGACAGAAACCTATTCGTGAAAAACTGTTTTTT
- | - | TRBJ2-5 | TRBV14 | CASSLRKGDQETQYF | TGTGCCAGCAGCCTCAGGAAGGGGGATCAAGAGACCCAGTACTTC
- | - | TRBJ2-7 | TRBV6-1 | CASSAPSLAGYEQYF | TGTGCCAGCAGTGCCCCTTCCCTGGCGGGTTACGAGCAGTACTTC
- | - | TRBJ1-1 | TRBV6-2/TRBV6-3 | CASSYGGLAEAFF | TGTGCCAGCAGTTACGGGGGGCTAGCTGAAGCTTTCTTT
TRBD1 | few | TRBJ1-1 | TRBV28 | CASSLFGTGGTEAFF | TGTGCCAGCAGTTTATTCGGGACAGGAGGGACTGAAGCTTTCTTT
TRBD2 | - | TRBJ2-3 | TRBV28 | CASSFLAGTDTQCF | TGTGCCAGCAGTTTCCTAGCGGGGACAGATACGCAGTGTTTT
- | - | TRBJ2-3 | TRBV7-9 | CASSPAVDTDTQYF | TGTGCCAGCAGCCCCGCGGTGGACACAGATACGCAGTATTTT
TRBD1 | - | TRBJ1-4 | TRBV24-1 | CATSDRDRVWEKLFF | TGTGCCACCAGTGACCGGGACAGGGTTTGGGAAAAACTGTTTTTT
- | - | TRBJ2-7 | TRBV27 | CASSPAPSYEQYF | TGTGCCAGCAGTCCCGCCCCCTCCTACGAGCAGTACTTC
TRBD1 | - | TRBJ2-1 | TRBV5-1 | CASSPGQGGPNEQFF | TGCGCCAGCAGCCCTGGACAGGGGGGACCCAATGAGCAGTTCTTC
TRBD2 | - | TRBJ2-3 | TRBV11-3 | CASSLRRGGVDPQYF | TGTGCCAGCAGCTTAAGGCGGGGGGGCGTAGATCCGCAGTATTTT
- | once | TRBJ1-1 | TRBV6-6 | CASSYRANHAEAFF | TGTGCCAGCAGTTATCGGGCCAACCACGCTGAAGCTTTCTTT
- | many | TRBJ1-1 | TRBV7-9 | CASSPGGEAFF | TGTGCCAGCAGCCCGGGGGGTGAAGCTTTCTTT
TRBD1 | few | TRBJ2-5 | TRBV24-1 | CATSDSKGQAVRETQYF | TGTGCCACCAGTGATTCTAAGGGACAGGCGGTGAGAGAGACCCAGTACTTC
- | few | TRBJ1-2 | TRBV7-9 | CASSLATEGTARGYTF | TGTGCCAGCAGCTTAGCGACGGAGGGGACCGCGCGAGGCTACACCTTC
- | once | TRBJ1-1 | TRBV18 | CASSPVGGDVKWYSAAEAFF | TGTGCCAGCTCACCAGTAGGAGGGGATGTGAAGTGGTATAGTGCGGCTGAAGCTTTCTTT
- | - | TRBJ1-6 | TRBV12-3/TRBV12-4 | CASSPPGRDSPLHF | TGTGCCAGCAGTCCCCCAGGGAGGGATTCACCCCTCCACTTT
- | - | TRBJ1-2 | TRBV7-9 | CASSFLGEARSYTF | TGTGCCAGCAGCTTCCTAGGTGAGGCACGAAGCTACACCTTC
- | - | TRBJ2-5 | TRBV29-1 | CSVEGGRLDQETQYF | TGCAGCGTTGAGGGGGGGCGTCTCGACCAAGAGACCCAGTACTTC
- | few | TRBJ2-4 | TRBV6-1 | CASSESAWGNENIQYF | TGTGCCAGCAGTGAATCAGCGTGGGGAAATGAAAACATTCAGTACTTC
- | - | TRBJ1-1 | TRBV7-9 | CASTQGPQWNTEAFF | TGTGCCAGCACCCAAGGGCCTCAGTGGAACACTGAAGCTTTCTTT
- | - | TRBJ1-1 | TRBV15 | CATSKRGGDTEAFF | TGTGCCACCAGCAAACGGGGAGGGGACACTGAAGCTTTCTTT
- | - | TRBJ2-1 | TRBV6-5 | CASSYIRRGLNEQFF | TGTGCCAGCAGTTACATCCGGAGGGGTCTCAATGAGCAGTTCTTC
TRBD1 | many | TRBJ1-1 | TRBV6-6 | CASSYSTGGTEAFF | TGTGCCAGCAGTTACTCGACAGGGGGCACTGAAGCTTTCTTT
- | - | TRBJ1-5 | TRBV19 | CASSIGGEHQPQHF | TGTGCCAGTAGTATCGGGGGGGAGCATCAGCCCCAGCATTTT
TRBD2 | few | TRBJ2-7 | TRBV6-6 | CASSSTTGRGGEQYF | TGTGCCAGCAGTTCCACCACCGGACGGGGGGGCGAGCAGTACTTC
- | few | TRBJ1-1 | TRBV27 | CASSLAQASTEAFF | TGTGCCAGCAGTTTAGCTCAAGCCAGCACTGAAGCTTTCTTT
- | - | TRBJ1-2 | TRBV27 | CASSGSPHYGYTF | TGTGCCAGCTCGGGCAGCCCCCACTATGGCTACACCTTC
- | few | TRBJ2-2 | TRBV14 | CASSQDPYTGELFF | TGTGCCAGCAGCCAAGACCCATACACCGGGGAGCTGTTTTTT
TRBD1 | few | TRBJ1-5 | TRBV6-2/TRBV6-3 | CASSSNRGPFNQPQHF | TGTGCCAGCAGTTCCAACAGGGGGCCTTTCAATCAGCCCCAGCATTTT
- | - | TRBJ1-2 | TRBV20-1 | CSATSRGPNYGYTF | TGCAGTGCTACCAGCCGGGGACCGAACTATGGCTACACCTTC
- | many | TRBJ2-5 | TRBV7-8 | CASSSRLEGTQYF | TGTGCCAGCAGCTCCCGACTAGAGGGGACCCAGTACTTC
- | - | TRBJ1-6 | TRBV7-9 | CASSLTDVTTPLHF | TGTGCCAGCAGCTTGACTGATGTCACCACACCCCTCCACTTT
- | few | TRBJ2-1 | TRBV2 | CASSSDSTYNEQFF | TGTGCCAGCTCATCAGACAGTACCTACAATGAGCAGTTCTTC
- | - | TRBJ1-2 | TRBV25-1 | CASSDDSSLNYGYTF | TGTGCCAGCAGTGATGACTCCAGCCTTAACTATGGCTACACCTTC
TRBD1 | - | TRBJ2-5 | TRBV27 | CASSLRQGALGETQYF | TGTGCCAGCAGTCTACGACAGGGGGCGCTGGGAGAGACCCAGTACTTC
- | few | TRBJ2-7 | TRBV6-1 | CASRGTQGPREQYF | TGTGCCAGCAGGGGCACTCAGGGGCCGCGCGAGCAGTACTTC
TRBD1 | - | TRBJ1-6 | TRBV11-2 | CASSSPLTGVDSPLHF | TGTGCCAGCAGCTCACCCCTGACAGGGGTGGATTCACCCCTCCACTTT
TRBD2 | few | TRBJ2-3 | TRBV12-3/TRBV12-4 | CASLRPGLAGARTDTQYF | TGTGCCAGCCTACGCCCCGGACTAGCGGGTGCACGCACAGATACGCAGTATTTT
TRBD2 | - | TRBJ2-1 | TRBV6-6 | CASSYGLAGAPYNEQFF | TGTGCCAGCAGTTACGGACTAGCGGGGGCCCCATACAATGAGCAGTTCTTC
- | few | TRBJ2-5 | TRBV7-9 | CASSPTVNVIDF | TGTGCCAGCAGCCCTACTGTTAATGTGATTGACTTC
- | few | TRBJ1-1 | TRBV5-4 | CASSPGGYEAFF | TGTGCCAGCAGCCCTGGCGGGTATGAAGCTTTCTTT
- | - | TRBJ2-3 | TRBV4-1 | CASTGATDTQYF | TGCGCCAGCACCGGCGCGACAGATACGCAGTATTTT
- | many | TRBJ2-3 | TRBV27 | CASSGGGSTDTQYF | TGTGCCAGCAGTGGTGGGGGTAGCACAGATACGCAGTATTTT
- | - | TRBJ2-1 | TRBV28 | CASRPRGNEQFF | TGTGCCAGCAGGCCTAGGGGCAATGAGCAGTTCTTC
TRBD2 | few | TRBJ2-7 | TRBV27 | CASRFSSSGGGAGEQYF | TGTGCCAGCAGGTTCTCATCCTCTGGCGGGGGGGCGGGTGAGCAGTACTTC
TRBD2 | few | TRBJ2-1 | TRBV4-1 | CASSQLLSGGASGVQFF | TGCGCCAGCAGCCAGCTCTTAAGCGGGGGGGCCAGTGGGGTGCAGTTCTTC
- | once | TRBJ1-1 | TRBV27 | CVSSLFGTNTEAFF | TGTGTCAGCAGTTTGTTCGGGACCAACACTGAAGCTTTCTTT
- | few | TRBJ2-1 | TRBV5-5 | CASSPDGDSYNEQFF | TGTGCCAGCAGCCCGGACGGGGACTCCTACAATGAGCAGTTCTTC
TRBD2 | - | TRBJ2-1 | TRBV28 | CASSPSSGLGGNEQFF | TGTGCCAGCAGTCCTAGTTCGGGACTAGGAGGTAATGAGCAGTTCTTC
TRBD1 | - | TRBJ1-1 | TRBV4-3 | CASSQTRDRKNTEAFF | TGCGCCAGCAGCCAGACCCGGGACAGGAAGAACACTGAAGCTTTCTTT
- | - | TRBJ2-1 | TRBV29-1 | CSVVGVYNEQFF | TGCAGCGTTGTCGGAGTTTACAATGAGCAGTTCTTC
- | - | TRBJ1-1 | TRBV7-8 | CVSSPLSRNTEAFF | TGTGTCAGCAGCCCCTTGAGTCGGAACACTGAAGCTTTCTTT
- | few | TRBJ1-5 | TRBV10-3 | CAIRDTVGNQPQHF | TGTGCCATCAGGGACACCGTAGGCAATCAGCCCCAGCATTTT